This T cell receptor beta chain was captured by sequencing in a study of siplizumab effects on memory and regulatory T cells. Study outcomes and limitations: Apparently more diverse than memory cells, naive T cells also seemed major alloresponse contributors. Reactions containing siplizumab showed mappable alloreactive CD4+ clones averaging around 70% Treg-derived, versus 25% to 30% in controls. Significant reduction of alloreactive sequences traceable to unstimulated CD4+ memory cells was observed with siplizumab. Suppressive activity of Tregs proliferating in siplizumab cultures remained unconfirmed.

Libraries were prepared by immunoSEQ multiplex PCR; TCRdb keeps only in-frame clonotypes and omits some of them. Counted here are 120,000 or so clones, over 85% occurring once; the ten biggest clones make up 1% to 1.5%. Comments on this clone: Its antigen is as yet unknown.

Germline V gives CDR1 SSHAT, CDR2 FNYEAQ (reference sequence). Trimming removed 6 bases from V and 5 bases from J, with 13 bases in between. The CDR3 is 13 residues long. The gene calls are TRBV7-7 and TRBJ1-1; no clear D gene. Sequencing was done on a sample of CD4+ T cells sorted from blood. The sequence came from a human donor in good health. DNA for the CDR3: TGTGCCAGCAGTCCAAAGGGAAATACTGAAGCTTTCTTT. Amino acids: CASSPKGNTEAFF.